These 7 T cell receptor beta chains share one sample of origin, sequenced in a study of blood T cell repertoires in COVID-19. Only in-frame clones appear in the TCRdb table, and some are missing; sequencing was by immunoSEQ multiplex PCR. The sample has just over 300,000 clones, 90% seen once. Source material: PBMCs or T cells enriched from blood (not recorded which). All receptors come from a woman aged 18-30 years with acute COVID-19.

This clone has a single count. The genes are TRBV7-9 and TRBJ1-1; TRBD1 aligns across 10 bases. The CDR3 covers 15 residues. CDR1 and CDR2 from the germline V gene are SEHNR and FQNEAQ (reference sequence). Germline trimming cut 5 bases from V and 3 bases from J; bases unmatched to any gene: 6. CDR3 bases: TGTGCCAGCAGCGCTGGGACAGGGGAGGACACTGAAGCTTTCTTT. It encodes CASSAGTGEDTEAFF.

V gene TRBV2 combines with J gene TRBJ2-2, with 12 bases that match TRBD2. The germline V gene encodes CDR1 SNHLY and CDR2 FYNNEI. The CDR3 totals 15 residues. The V and J ends lost 5 bases and 6 bases, in that order; junction bases with no gene match: 4. CDR3 in amino acids: CASSPLAGGAGELFF. CDR3 nucleotide sequence: TGTGCCAGCAGTCCCCTAGCGGGAGGGGCCGGGGAGCTGTTTTTT. Variable domain in full (rest from reference TRBV2 and TRBJ2-2): EPEVTQTPSHQVTQMGQEVILRCVPISNHLYFYWYRQILGQKVEFLVSFYNNEISEKSEIFDDQFSVERPDGSNFTLKIRSTKLEDSAMYFCASSPLAGGAGELFFGEGSRLTVL.

The CDR3 nucleotides are TGTGCCTGGAGTGTACGGTCACCCGGGGACACCTTC. Its protein is CAWSVRSPGDTF. The V call is TRBV30, the J call TRBJ1-2; D not certain. V shed 0 bases and J shed 12 bases, with 14 bases lying between them. The CDR3 is 12 amino acids. CDR1 is GTSNPN, CDR2 SVGIG, per germline (reference sequence).

A few counts support this clone. At one of its ends the junction is not consistent with the germline gene, which may arise from a read error. The chain combines TRBV5-1 with TRBJ1-6; no definite D call. The CDR3 is 12 amino acids. Germline V gives CDR1 SGHRS, CDR2 YFSETQ. The CDR3 sequence: CASSSNNSPLHF. CDR3 bases: TGCGCCAGCAGCTCCAATAATTCACCCCTCCACTTT.

This chain links TRBV9 with TRBJ2-1; a weak D match, TRBD2 (6 bases). CDR1 is SGDLS and CDR2 is YYNGEE in the germline V gene. Trimming cost V 2 bases and J 5 bases, with 17 bases left between them. CDR3 length: 16 residues. CDR3 in amino acids: CASSVAGRRIDNEQFF. The CDR3 DNA follows: TGTGCCAGCAGCGTGGCGGGACGGAGGATCGACAATGAGCAGTTCTTC.

Worth noting for this clone: One end of the junction is discordant with germline, which a read error may explain. This chain joins TRBV12-3 or TRBV12-4 and TRBJ1-2; D gene ambiguous. This CDR3 contains 13 residues. The CDR3 protein is CASSSPTNYGCTF. The CDR3 DNA reads TGTGCCAGCAGTTCCCCGACCAACTATGGCTGCACCTTC.

This chain links TRBV5-1 with TRBJ2-2, with 9 bases aligning to TRBD2. Germline CDR1 is SGHRS and CDR2 is YFSETQ. The CDR3 length is 18 residues. The V segment lost 0 bases and the J segment 0 bases; nucleotides outside the gene matches: 6. CDR3 sequence (DNA): TGCGCCAGCAGCTTGGCCTGGGCTAGCGGGACGAACACCGGGGAGCTGTTTTTT. Amino acid sequence: CASSLAWASGTNTGELFF.